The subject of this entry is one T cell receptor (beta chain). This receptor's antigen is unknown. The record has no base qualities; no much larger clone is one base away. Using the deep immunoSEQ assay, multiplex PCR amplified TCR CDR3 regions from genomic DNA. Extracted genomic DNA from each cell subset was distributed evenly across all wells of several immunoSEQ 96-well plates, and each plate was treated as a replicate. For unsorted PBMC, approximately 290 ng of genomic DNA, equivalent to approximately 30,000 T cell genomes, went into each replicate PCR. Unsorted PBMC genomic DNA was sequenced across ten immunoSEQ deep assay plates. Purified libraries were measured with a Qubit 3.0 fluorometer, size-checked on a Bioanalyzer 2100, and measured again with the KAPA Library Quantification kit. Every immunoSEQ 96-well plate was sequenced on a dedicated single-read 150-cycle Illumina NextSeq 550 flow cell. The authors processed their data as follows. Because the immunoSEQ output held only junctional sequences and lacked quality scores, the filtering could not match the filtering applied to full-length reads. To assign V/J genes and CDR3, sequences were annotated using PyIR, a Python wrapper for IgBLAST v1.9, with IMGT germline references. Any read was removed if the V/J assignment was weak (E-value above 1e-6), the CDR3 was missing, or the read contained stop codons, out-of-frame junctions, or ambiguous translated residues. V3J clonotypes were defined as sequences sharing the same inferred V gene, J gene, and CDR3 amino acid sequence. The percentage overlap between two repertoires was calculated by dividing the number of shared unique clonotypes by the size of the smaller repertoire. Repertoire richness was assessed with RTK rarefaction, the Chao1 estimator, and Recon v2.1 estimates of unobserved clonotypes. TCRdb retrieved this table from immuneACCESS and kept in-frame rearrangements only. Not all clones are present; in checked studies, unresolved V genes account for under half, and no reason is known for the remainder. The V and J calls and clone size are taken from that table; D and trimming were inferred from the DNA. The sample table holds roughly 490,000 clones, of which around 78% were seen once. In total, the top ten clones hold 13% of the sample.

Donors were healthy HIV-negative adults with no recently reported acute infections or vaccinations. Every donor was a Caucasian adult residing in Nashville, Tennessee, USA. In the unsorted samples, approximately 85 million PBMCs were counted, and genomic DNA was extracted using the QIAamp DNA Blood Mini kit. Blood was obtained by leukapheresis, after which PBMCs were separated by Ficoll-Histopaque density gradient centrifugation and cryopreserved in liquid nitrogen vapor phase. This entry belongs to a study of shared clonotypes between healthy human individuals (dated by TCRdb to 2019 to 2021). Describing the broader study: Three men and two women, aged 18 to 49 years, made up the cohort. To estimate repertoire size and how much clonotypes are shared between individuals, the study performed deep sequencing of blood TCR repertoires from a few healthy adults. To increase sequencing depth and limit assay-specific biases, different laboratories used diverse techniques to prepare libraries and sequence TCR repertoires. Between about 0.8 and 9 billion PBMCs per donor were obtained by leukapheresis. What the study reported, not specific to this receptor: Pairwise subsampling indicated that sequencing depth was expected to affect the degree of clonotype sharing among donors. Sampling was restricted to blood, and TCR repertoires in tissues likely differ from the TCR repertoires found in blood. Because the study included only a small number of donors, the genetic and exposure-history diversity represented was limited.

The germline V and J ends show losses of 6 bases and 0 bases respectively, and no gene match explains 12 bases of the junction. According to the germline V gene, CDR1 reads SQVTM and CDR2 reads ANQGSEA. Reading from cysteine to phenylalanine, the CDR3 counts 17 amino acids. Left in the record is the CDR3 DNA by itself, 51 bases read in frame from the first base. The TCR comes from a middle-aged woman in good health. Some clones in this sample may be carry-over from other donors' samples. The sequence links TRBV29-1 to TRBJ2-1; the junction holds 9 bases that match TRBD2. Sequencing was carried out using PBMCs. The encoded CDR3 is CSVLGGGRASSYNEQFF. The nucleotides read TGCAGCGTCCTGGGAGGCGGGAGGGCTAGCTCCTACAATGAGCAGTTCTTC.